The text below deals with one T cell receptor beta chain. Its antigen is currently unknown. Germline V gives CDR1 MGHRA, CDR2 YSYEKL. There are 16 residues in the CDR3. The V segment lost 1 base and the J segment 3 bases; nucleotides outside the gene matches: 8. These data are taken from a study of CD8 T cells in ankylosing spondylitis. Study-wide points: Seemingly characteristic of ankylosing spondylitis blood was a TCR beta motif consisting of 7 or 8 highly homologous variants.

Quantitative 5'-RACE with molecular barcodes generated TCR beta libraries. TCRdb reanalysed the 5' RACE reads using MiXCR and keeps one entry per CDR3 protein. The table has 200,000 to 250,000 distinct CDR3 sequences, around 19% seen once; the top ten hold under 45%. Sequenced: blood, either unsorted or a sorted T cell fraction (not recorded which). The receptor comes from a male donor with ankylosing spondylitis. The rearrangement uses TRBV4-1 and TRBJ2-7; 8 bases fit TRBD1. This chain's CDR3 is CASSQVPGGAFYEQYF. Here the CDR3 DNA reads TGCGCCAGCAGCCAAGTACCAGGGGGCGCATTCTACGAGCAGTACTTC.